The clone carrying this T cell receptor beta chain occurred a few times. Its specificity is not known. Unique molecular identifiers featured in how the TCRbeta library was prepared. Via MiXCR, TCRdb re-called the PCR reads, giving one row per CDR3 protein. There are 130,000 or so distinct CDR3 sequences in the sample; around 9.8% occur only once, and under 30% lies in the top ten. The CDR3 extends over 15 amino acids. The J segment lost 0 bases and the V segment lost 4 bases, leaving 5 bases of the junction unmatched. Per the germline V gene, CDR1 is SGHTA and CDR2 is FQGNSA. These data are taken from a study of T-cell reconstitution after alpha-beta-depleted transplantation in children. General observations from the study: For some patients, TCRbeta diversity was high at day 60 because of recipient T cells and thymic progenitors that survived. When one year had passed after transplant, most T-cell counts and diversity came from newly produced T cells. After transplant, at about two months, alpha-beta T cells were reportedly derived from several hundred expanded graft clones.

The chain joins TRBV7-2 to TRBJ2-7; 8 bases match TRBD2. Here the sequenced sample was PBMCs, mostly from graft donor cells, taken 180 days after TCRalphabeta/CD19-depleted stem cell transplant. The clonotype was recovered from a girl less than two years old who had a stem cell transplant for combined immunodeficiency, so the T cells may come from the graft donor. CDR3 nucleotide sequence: TGTGCCAGCAGCTACAGCGGGAGAGGCTCCTACGAGCAGTACTTC. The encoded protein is CASSYSGRGSYEQYF.